The entry that follows covers one T cell receptor (beta chain) sequence. Its antigen is unknown. The source of the sample is a study of cytomegalovirus exposure and HLA in healthy donors. Study findings and constraints: Within a later analysis, the majority of CMV-associated TCR beta chains appeared HLA-restricted. Some TCR beta chains (about 180 of them) were listed as cytomegalovirus-associated.

The CDR3 is 13 amino acids. Germline V gives CDR1 MDHEN, CDR2 SYDVKM. V was clipped by 1 base and J by 8 bases, with 11 bases between them. Nominal health characterized the donors when sampled, though unrecorded immune exposures were likely. PCR amplification relied on 60 Vbeta primers (plus 13 Jbeta primers). TCRdb's table, derived via immunoSEQ multiplex PCR, lists solely in-frame clones and lacks some. The sample consists of about 210,000 clones, 70% to 80% of them appearing once. The sample consisted of PBMCs. The V and J genes are TRBV28 and TRBJ1-2, with D unresolved. This TCR came from a male donor in good health and CMV-seropositive. CDR3 sequence (DNA): TGTGCCAGCAGTTTATTGGCCCGAGGAGGCTACACCTTC. This encodes CASSLLARGGYTF.